Below, 5 T cell receptor beta chains from the same sample are listed, as sequenced in a study of Tregs in tolerant kidney transplant recipients. Libraries were prepared by immunoSEQ multiplex PCR; TCRdb keeps only in-frame clonotypes and omits some of them. Among about 83,000 clones, 95% to 98% were seen once, and the ten largest hold 0.56%. This sample comprised CD4+ T cells from blood, obtained before the transplant. These receptors were taken from a human donor who received a combined kidney and bone marrow transplant.

This clone was detected once. The chain joins TRBV4-3 to TRBJ1-2; D gene unclear. The CDR3 runs to 15 residues. The germline V gene has CDR1 LGHNA and CDR2 YSLEER. The V end was cut by 1 base, the J end by 0 bases, with 9 bases between. This CDR3 reads CASSQVERPNYGYTF. The CDR3 DNA reads as TGCGCCAGCAGCCAAGTAGAGAGGCCTAACTATGGCTACACCTTC.

The chain is built from TRBV4-3 and TRBJ2-5, with 7 bases aligning to TRBD1. The germline gives CDR1 LGHNA, CDR2 YSLEER. This CDR3 comprises 17 residues. V lost 1 base and J lost 7; bases outside the gene matches: 15. CDR3: CASSQGGSTGEFSTQYF. CDR3 coding DNA: TGCGCCAGCAGCCAAGGGGGCTCCACAGGGGAATTTTCGACCCAGTACTTC.

The chain carries TRBV7-2 and TRBJ1-2; D perhaps matches TRBD1 (6 bases). Germline V CDR1 and CDR2: SGHTA, FQGNSA. V was trimmed by 5 bases and J by 5 bases, leaving 12 bases between them. The CDR3 spans 13 residues. CDR3 DNA: TGTGCCAGCAGCCTCAAGGGGGTTTATGGCTACACCTTC. This sequence encodes CASSLKGVYGYTF.

The rearrangement links TRBV5-1 to TRBJ1-2, with D tentatively TRBD1 (6 bases). The CDR3 is made up of 14 amino acids. CDR1 and CDR2 from the germline V gene are SGHRS and YFSETQ. V lost 4 bases and J lost 4, with 14 bases in between. The DNA of the CDR3 is TGCGCCAGCAGCAGCCACAGGGAGGGCTATGGCTACACCTTC. Its protein product is CASSSHREGYGYTF. Using reference TRBV5-1 and TRBJ1-2 for the parts outside the CDR3, the full variable domain is KAGVTQTPRYLIKTRGQQVTLSCSPISGHRSVSWYQQTPGQGLQFLFEYFSETQRNKGNFPGRFSGRQFSNSRSEMNVSTLELGDSALYLCASSSHREGYGYTFGSGTRLTVV.

The chain links TRBV11-3 to TRBJ2-3; a weak D match, TRBD2 (6 bases). The V end lost 4 bases, the J end lost 6 bases, and 14 bases lay between the germline ends. CDR3 length: 14 residues. Germline loops: CDR1 SGHNT, CDR2 YENEEA. CDR3 in amino acids: CASSSPTRSDTQYF. The CDR3 region has the DNA TGTGCCAGCAGCTCCCCGACTAGGTCCGATACGCAGTATTTT.